This TCR beta chain comes out of a study of T cells in Graves' hyperthyroidism and ophthalmopathy. Graves' hyperthyroidism without ophthalmopathy progression within 18 months was termed stable. RNA transcripts gave rise to amplified TCR beta CDR3 regions. The primer set for the first-round RT-PCR of the TCR CDR3 was HTBI. Via MiXCR, TCRdb re-called the multiplex PCR reads, giving one row per CDR3 protein. This sample has hundreds of thousands of distinct CDR3 sequences, with 25% found just once. This TCR was sampled from a man in his forties or fifties with Graves' hyperthyroidism. The specimen sequenced was blood.

The CDR3 is CASSYGFGLTVQETQYF. The CDR3 DNA sequence: TGTGCCAGCAGTTACGGGTTCGGACTAACCGTCCAAGAGACCCAGTACTTC. V gene TRBV6-2 or TRBV6-3 combines with J gene TRBJ2-5, with a tentative D call TRBD2 (6 bases). V shed 2 bases and J shed 1 base, with 17 bases lying between them. CDR1 and CDR2 from the germline V gene are MNHEY and SVGEGT. This CDR3 contains 17 residues.